Following are 23 T cell receptor beta chains from one sample sequenced in a study of somatic mutations in cytotoxic T cells in rheumatoid arthritis (dated by TCRdb to about 2017). Library construction relied on the immunoSEQ multiplex PCR assay. TCRdb retrieved this table from immuneACCESS and kept in-frame rearrangements only. Not all clones are present; in checked studies, unresolved V genes account for under half, and no reason is known for the remainder. In this sample the table shows 23,000 or so clones, 65% to 85% of which occur a single time. The top ten constitute more than 3.5% of the sample. Material for sequencing was CD8+ T cells sorted from blood. The receptor source for this set is an adult with rheumatoid arthritis.

Notes on this clone: Other nucleotide sequences from this sample produce the same CDR3. V and J are TRBV4-1 and TRBJ2-2; D is unclear. The ends were cut back, 0 bases at V and 5 bases at J, with 7 bases in the middle. The CDR3 runs 14 residues. CDR1 and CDR2 from the germline V gene are MGHRA and YSYEKL. The CDR3 loop reads CASSQDPRTGELFF. The CDR3 nucleotides are TGCGCCAGCAGCCAAGATCCAAGGACCGGGGAGCTGTTTTTT.

The chain recombines TRBV5-4 with TRBJ2-2; D tentatively reads TRBD1 or TRBD2 (6 bases each). The CDR3 length is 14 residues. Trimming pared 10 bases from V and 1 base from J, leaving 14 bases between. CDR1 and CDR2 (germline): SGHNT, YYREEE (reference sequence). The CDR3 sequence is CALRRGENTGELFF. In DNA, the CDR3 is TGTGCCCTTCGGAGGGGGGAGAACACCGGGGAGCTGTTTTTT. Together with reference TRBV5-4 and TRBJ2-2, the CDR3 gives the full variable domain: ETGVTQSPTHLIKTRGQQVTLRCSSQSGHNTVSWYQQALGQGPQFIFQYYREEENGRGNFPPRFSGLQFPNYSSELNVNALELDDSALYLCALRRGENTGELFFGEGSRLTVL.

The chain carries TRBV7-9 and TRBJ1-6, with TRBD1 matching 8 bases. CDR3 size: 17 residues. V lost 7 bases, J lost 4 bases, and 12 bases stayed unmatched. From germline, CDR1 is SEHNR and CDR2 FQNEAQ (reference sequence). As DNA, the CDR3 is TGTGCCAGCACCATAGAGCCAGGGGGCGTGTATAATTCACCCCTCCACTTT. Amino acid sequence: CASTIEPGGVYNSPLHF. Using reference TRBV7-9 and TRBJ1-6 for the parts outside the CDR3, the full variable domain is DTGVSQNPRHKITKRGQNVTFRCDPISEHNRLYWYRQTLGQGPEFLTYFQNEAQLEKSRLLSDRFSAERPKGSFSTLEIQRTEQGDSAMYLCASTIEPGGVYNSPLHFGNGTRLTVT.

This chain joins TRBV4-1 and TRBJ2-1; TRBD1 matches at 8 bases. Germline V gene sequence: CDR1 MGHRA, CDR2 YSYEKL. Losses at the gene ends were 4 bases for V and 9 bases for J; bases not matched to a gene: 2. The CDR3 totals 12 residues. CDR3 sequence reads: CASSPRGLEQFF. CDR3 coding DNA: TGCGCCAGCAGCCCCAGGGGGCTTGAGCAGTTCTTC.

This chain links TRBV10-3 with TRBJ2-1; TRBD2 matches at 12 bases. Trimming cost V 6 bases and J 5 bases; bases outside gene matches: 2. This CDR3 has 14 amino acids. Looked up from germline, CDR1 is ENHRY and CDR2 is SYGVKD. CDR3: CAISRTSGDNEQFF. DNA of the CDR3: TGTGCCATCAGCCGGACTAGCGGGGACAATGAGCAGTTCTTC.

A single count supports this clone. The chain has TRBV6-1 and TRBJ1-2; D may be TRBD1 (5 bases). This CDR3 comprises 16 residues. V lost 0 bases and J 4 bases, leaving 15 bases between the germline ends. CDR1 and CDR2 from the germline V gene are MNHNS and SASEGT. This chain's CDR3 is CASSEAPGAGLYGYTF. DNA of the CDR3: TGTGCCAGCAGTGAAGCCCCCGGGGCGGGGCTCTATGGCTACACCTTC.

The table lists this clone with a count of one. V usage is TRBV7-8 and J usage is TRBJ1-1; no clear D. Between the trimmed V and J ends, which lost 2 bases and 0 bases, there was a span of 7 bases. This CDR3 comprises 14 residues. The V gene's germline CDR1 is SGHVS and CDR2 FQNEAQ. CDR3 residues: CASSLFFLNTEAFF. As DNA, the CDR3 is TGTGCCAGCAGCTTATTTTTTCTGAACACTGAAGCTTTCTTT.

The rearrangement joins TRBV4-2 to TRBJ1-1; a possible D gene is TRBD1 (6 bases). V was clipped by 0 bases and J by 1 base, with 12 bases between them. Germline CDR1 reads LGHNA; CDR2 reads YNFKEQ. The length of the CDR3 is 16 residues. The DNA of the CDR3 is TGTGCCAGCAGCCAAGATGAGGTACAGGGGAACACTGAAGCTTTCTTT. Protein: CASSQDEVQGNTEAFF.

Comment on this clone: Sequence at one end of the junction differs from germline and may be a read error. The chain has TRBV19 and TRBJ2-5, with D perhaps TRBD1 (6 bases). The germline CDR1 and CDR2 sequences are LNHDA and SQIVND (reference sequence). This CDR3 spans 13 amino acids. This CDR3 reads CASSPQFWDILNF. The CDR3 nucleotides read TGTGCCAGTAGCCCACAATTTTGGGACATTCTGAACTTC.

The chain links TRBV4-3 to TRBJ2-7; D tentatively fits TRBD1 or TRBD2 (5 bases each). Germline-derived CDR1 and CDR2 are LGHNA and YSLEER. The V and J ends lost 2 bases and 5 bases respectively, with 13 bases between them. The CDR3 extends over 14 amino acids. CDR3 nucleotides: TGCGCCAGCAGCCAAAGGGACGGGGTCGACGAGCAGTACTTC. This encodes CASSQRDGVDEQYF.

This clone has more than one count but fewer than ten. The chain combines TRBV2 with TRBJ2-6, with unresolved D. From germline, CDR1 is SNHLY and CDR2 FYNNEI. V shed 1 base and J shed 2 bases, with 6 bases lying between them. The CDR3 is made up of 15 amino acids. DNA for the CDR3: TGTGCCAGCAGTGAAGGTGGAGCTGGGGCCAACGTCCTGACTTTC. Translating it yields CASSEGGAGANVLTF. Looking up the rest from reference TRBV2 and TRBJ2-6 gives the full variable domain: EPEVTQTPSHQVTQMGQEVILRCVPISNHLYFYWYRQILGQKVEFLVSFYNNEISEKSEIFDDQFSVERPDGSNFTLKIRSTKLEDSAMYFCASSEGGAGANVLTFGAGSRLTVL.

This chain links TRBV4-2 with TRBJ2-7; D possibly uses TRBD1 or TRBD2 (5 bases each). The V and J ends lost 3 bases and 1 base respectively, with 16 bases between them. This CDR3 has 16 amino acids. Per germline, CDR1 LGHNA and CDR2 YNFKEQ. Written as DNA, the CDR3 is TGTGCCAGCAGCCACCCAACCGGGACGGGATCCTACGAGCAGTACTTC. Protein sequence: CASSHPTGTGSYEQYF.

This clone was seen once. The gene calls are TRBV5-1 and TRBJ1-1; 11 nucleotides align to TRBD1. The CDR3 is 16 residues long. CDR1 and CDR2 (germline): SGHRS, YFSETQ. With 5 bases clipped from V and 4 bases from J, the junction kept 10 bases outside the gene matches. DNA of the CDR3: TGCGCCAGCAGTTGGACAGGGGGCGTGGGGGGCACTGAAGCTTTCTTT. This gives the protein CASSWTGGVGGTEAFF. The variable domain in full, completed from reference TRBV5-1 and TRBJ1-1, reads KAGVTQTPRYLIKTRGQQVTLSCSPISGHRSVSWYQQTPGQGLQFLFEYFSETQRNKGNFPGRFSGRQFSNSRSEMNVSTLELGDSALYLCASSWTGGVGGTEAFFGQGTRLTVV.

V gene TRBV30 combines with J gene TRBJ2-1; possible D gene TRBD2, 5 bases. The CDR3 contains 14 residues. Germline V gene data show CDR1 as GTSNPN and CDR2 as SVGIG (reference sequence). V lost 2 bases and J 2 bases, leaving 10 bases between the germline ends. CDR3 nucleotides: TGTGCCTGGAGTAAACCCGGGACCTACAATGAGCAGTTCTTC. Encoded protein: CAWSKPGTYNEQFF.

The CDR3 here is CSVGKGTNEQFF. CDR3 coding DNA: TGCAGCGTTGGGAAGGGAACGAATGAGCAGTTCTTC. The chain couples TRBV29-1 to TRBJ2-1; D unclear. The V end was cut by 4 bases, the J end by 7 bases, with 11 bases between. The CDR3 has 12 amino acids. CDR1 and CDR2 (germline): SQVTM, ANQGSEA.

The rearrangement uses TRBV29-1 and TRBJ1-2; D call uncertain. Germline assignment: CDR1 SQVTM and CDR2 ANQGSEA. This CDR3 has 12 residues. The CDR3 here is CPKLAPPGGYTF. CDR3 nucleotides: TGCCCAAAACTCGCCCCCCCGGGAGGCTACACCTTC.

The chain joins TRBV4-1 to TRBJ2-5; D gene uncertain. Germline V lookup: CDR1 MGHRA, CDR2 YSYEKL. The germline V and J ends were trimmed by 1 base and 7 bases, with 22 bases remaining between them. The CDR3 extends over 17 amino acids. The CDR3 DNA is TGCGCCAGCAGCCAAGTAGGTCTGGAAGAGGTACCGGGGACCCAGTACTTC. It codes for CASSQVGLEEVPGTQYF.

The chain couples TRBV10-3 to TRBJ1-1; D not resolved. The V and J ends lost 0 bases and 2 bases respectively, with 4 bases between them. The CDR3 has 13 residues. The germline V gene has CDR1 ENHRY and CDR2 SYGVKD. CDR3 sequence: CAISESANTEAFF. The CDR3 nucleotides are TGTGCCATCAGTGAGTCTGCAAACACTGAAGCTTTCTTT.

V gene TRBV7-2 combines with J gene TRBJ1-3; D is uncertain. The CDR3 sequence is 17 residues long. CDR1 is SGHTA, CDR2 FQGNSA, per germline. V was shortened by 3 bases and J by 0 bases, with 15 bases between the two germline ends. CDR3 bases: TGTGCCAGCAGCTTCTCCTACGGACTGAGCTCTGGAAACACCATATATTTT. Protein: CASSFSYGLSSGNTIYF.

The chain joins TRBV7-9 to TRBJ1-5, with 8 bases identical to TRBD1. Germline CDR1 and CDR2: SEHNR and FQNEAQ (reference sequence). CDR3 length equals 15 residues. V lost 5 bases, J lost 0 bases, and 3 bases stayed unmatched. The CDR3 DNA is TGTGCCAGCAGCACCGGACAGGGTAGCAATCAGCCCCAGCATTTT. Residues: CASSTGQGSNQPQHF.

The chain recombines TRBV7-9 with TRBJ2-1; 7 bases are a match to TRBD1. V trimming: 5 bases; J trimming: 7 bases; junction bases outside the gene matches: 8. This CDR3 contains 14 residues. Germline CDR1 and CDR2: SEHNR and FQNEAQ (reference sequence). CDR3: CASSLRDRPNEQFF. The CDR3 nucleotides are TGTGCCAGCAGCCTGAGGGACAGACCTAATGAGCAGTTCTTC.

The chain uses TRBV19 and TRBJ1-3; unclear D gene. The CDR3 is 15 residues long. With 7 bases removed from V and 0 bases from J, the gap between germline ends came to 13 bases. Germline CDR1 and CDR2: LNHDA and SQIVND (reference sequence). CDR3 nucleotides: TGTGCCAGTAACCGGGGTCCTAGCTCTGGAAACACCATATATTTT. It specifies CASNRGPSSGNTIYF.

This rearrangement joins TRBV5-1 to TRBJ2-7; D is uncertain. Trimming left V 0 bases short and J 2 bases short, with 12 bases between. CDR3 length: 15 amino acids. Germline CDR1 and CDR2: SGHRS and YFSETQ. CDR3 sequence (DNA): TGCGCCAGCAGCTTGGCGAGTCCCGGCCCCTACGAGCAGTACTTC. Translating gives CASSLASPGPYEQYF.